A selection of T cell receptor beta chains follows, all from one sample in a study of tumor and adjacent non-tumor tissue in lung cancer. MiXCR, applied by TCRdb to the multiplex PCR reads, yields one record per CDR3 protein. The profile shows some 95,000 distinct CDR3 sequences, 80% of them singletons. Sequenced input: distant non-tumor lung tissue. The receptors stem from a man aged 55-75 years with small cell lung cancer. Each CDR3 is given with its conserved first and last residue. Fields, in order: D gene, clone size, J gene, V gene, CDR3 DNA, CDR3 protein. A D gene is named only where the DNA matches it firmly. Clone size, where shown, is once, few, many, or a class for clones that have expanded.

NA NA TRBJ2-5 TRBV12-3/TRBV12-4 TGTGCCAGCAACTTAATGGGCAGGGAAGAGACCCAGTACTTC CASNLMGREETQYF
TRBD2 NA TRBJ2-2 TRBV4-2 TGTGCCAGCAGCCGACTAGCGGGAGATACCGGGGGGCTGTTTTTC CASSRLAGDTGGLFF
TRBD2 many TRBJ2-7 TRBV7-8 TGTGCCAGCAGCCCAACTAGCGGGAGGGAGGGCGAGCAGTACTTC CASSPTSGREGEQYF
TRBD1 NA TRBJ2-1 TRBV24-1 TGTGCCACCAGTGATCGTTATACCGGGACAGGTTACGATGAGCAGTTCTTC CATSDRYTGTGYDEQFF
TRBD2 NA TRBJ2-1 TRBV12-3/TRBV12-4 TGTGCCAGCGGTCCTGGGACTAGAGATGAGCAATTCTTC CASGPGTRDEQFF
NA NA TRBJ2-3 TRBV28 TGTGCCAGCAGTTGGGGAGCGAGAGAGGCAGATGCGCAGTATTTT CASSWGAREADAQYF
NA many TRBJ2-7 TRBV28 TGTGCCAGCAGCGGACAGGAGCAGTACTTC CASSGQEQYF
TRBD2 many TRBJ2-3 TRBV10-1 TGCGCCAGCAGTGAGTCGCTAGCGGGAGGAACAGATACGCAGTATTTT CASSESLAGGTDTQYF
NA NA TRBJ2-2 TRBV12-3/TRBV12-4 TGTGCCAGCAGTGTCTCTCGGACAGACACTGGGGAGCTGTTTTTT CASSVSRTDTGELFF
TRBD1 NA TRBJ2-1 TRBV30 TGTGCTCGGGACAGGGGGTTTGGTAATGATCAGTTCTTC CARDRGFGNDQFF